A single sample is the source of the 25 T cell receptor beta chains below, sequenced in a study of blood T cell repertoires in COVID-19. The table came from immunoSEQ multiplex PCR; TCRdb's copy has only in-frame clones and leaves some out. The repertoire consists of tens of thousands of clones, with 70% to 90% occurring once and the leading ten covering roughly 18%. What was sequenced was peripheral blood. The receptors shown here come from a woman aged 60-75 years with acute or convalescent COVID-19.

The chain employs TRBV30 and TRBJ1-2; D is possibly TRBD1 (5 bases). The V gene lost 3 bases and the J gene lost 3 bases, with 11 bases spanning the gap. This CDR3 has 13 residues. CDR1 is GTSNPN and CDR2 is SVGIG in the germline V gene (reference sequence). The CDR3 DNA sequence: TGTGCCTGGAGCGCAGGGTGGGACTATGGCTACACCTTC. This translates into CAWSAGWDYGYTF.

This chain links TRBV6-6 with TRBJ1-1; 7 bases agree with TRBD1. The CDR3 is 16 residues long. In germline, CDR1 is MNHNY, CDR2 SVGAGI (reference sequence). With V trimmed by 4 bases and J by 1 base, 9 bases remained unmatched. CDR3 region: CASSFLTGRRNTEAFF. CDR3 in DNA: TGTGCCAGCAGTTTTTTGACAGGGAGGCGGAACACTGAAGCTTTCTTT.

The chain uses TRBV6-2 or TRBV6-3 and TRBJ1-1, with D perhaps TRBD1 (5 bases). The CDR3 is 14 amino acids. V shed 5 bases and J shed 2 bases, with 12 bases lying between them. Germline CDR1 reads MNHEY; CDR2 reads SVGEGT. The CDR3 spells CASSTLDSNTEAFF. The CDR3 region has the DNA TGTGCCAGCAGTACCCTCGACAGCAACACTGAAGCTTTCTTT.

CDR3 sequence reads: CASSERAQGSSPLHF. Here the CDR3 DNA reads TGTGCCAGCAGTGAAAGGGCGCAGGGGAGTTCACCCCTCCACTTT. This chain joins TRBV2 and TRBJ1-6; TRBD1 is a possible D gene (6 bases). The CDR3 is made up of 15 amino acids. In germline, CDR1 is SNHLY, CDR2 FYNNEI. V lost 2 bases to trimming and J lost 9 bases, with 14 bases between them.

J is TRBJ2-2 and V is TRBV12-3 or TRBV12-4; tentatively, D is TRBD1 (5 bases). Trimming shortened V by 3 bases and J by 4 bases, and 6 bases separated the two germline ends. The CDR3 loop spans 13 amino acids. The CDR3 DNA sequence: TGTGCCAGCAGTTTGCAGGGCACCGGGGAGCTGTTTTTT. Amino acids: CASSLQGTGELFF.

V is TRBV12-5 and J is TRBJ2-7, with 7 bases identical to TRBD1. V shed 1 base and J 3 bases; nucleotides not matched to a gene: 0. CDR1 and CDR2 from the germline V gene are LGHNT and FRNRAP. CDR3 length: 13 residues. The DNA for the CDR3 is TGTGCTAGTGGTTTGGGACAGGGCTACGAGCAGTACGTC. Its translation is CASGLGQGYEQYV.

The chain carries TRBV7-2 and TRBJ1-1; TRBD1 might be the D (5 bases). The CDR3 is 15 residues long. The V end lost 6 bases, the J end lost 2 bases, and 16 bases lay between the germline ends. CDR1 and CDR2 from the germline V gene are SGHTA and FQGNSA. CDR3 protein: CASSSKRDSNTEAFF. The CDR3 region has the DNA TGTGCCAGCAGTTCAAAACGAGACAGTAACACTGAAGCTTTCTTT.

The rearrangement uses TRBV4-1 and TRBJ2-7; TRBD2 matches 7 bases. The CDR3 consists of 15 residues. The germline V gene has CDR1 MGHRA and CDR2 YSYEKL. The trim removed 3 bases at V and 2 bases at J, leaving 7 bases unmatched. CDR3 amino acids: CASSHEGAGTYEQYF. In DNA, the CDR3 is TGCGCCAGCAGCCATGAGGGAGCGGGGACCTACGAGCAGTACTTC.

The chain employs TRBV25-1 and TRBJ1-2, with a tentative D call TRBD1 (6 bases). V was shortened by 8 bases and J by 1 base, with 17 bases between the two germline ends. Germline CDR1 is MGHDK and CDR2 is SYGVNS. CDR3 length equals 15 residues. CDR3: CASAVDSSVNYGYTF. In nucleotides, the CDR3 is TGTGCCAGCGCCGTGGACAGTTCCGTTAACTATGGCTACACCTTC.

CDR3 nucleotides: TGTGCCAGCAGAAATGGGGGGGCTGGGGCCAACGTCCTGACTTTC. Its protein product is CASRNGGAGANVLTF. The V and J genes are TRBV2 and TRBJ2-6; 7 bases are a match to TRBD2. With 6 bases clipped from V and 2 bases from J, the junction kept 4 bases outside the gene matches. The CDR3 consists of 15 residues. The V gene's germline CDR1 is SNHLY and CDR2 FYNNEI.

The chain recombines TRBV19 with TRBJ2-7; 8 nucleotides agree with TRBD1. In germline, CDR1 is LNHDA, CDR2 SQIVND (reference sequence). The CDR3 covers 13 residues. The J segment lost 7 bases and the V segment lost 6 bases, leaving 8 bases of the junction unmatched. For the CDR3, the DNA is TGTGCCAGTAGCCCGGACAGGGACGAGGAGCAGTACTTC. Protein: CASSPDRDEEQYF.

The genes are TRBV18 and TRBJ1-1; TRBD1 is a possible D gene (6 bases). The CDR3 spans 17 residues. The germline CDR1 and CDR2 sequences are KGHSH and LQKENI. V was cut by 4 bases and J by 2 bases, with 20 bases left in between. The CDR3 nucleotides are TGTGCCAGCTCACAGGGAGTTCTCGGACAGACAAACACTGAAGCTTTCTTT. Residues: CASSQGVLGQTNTEAFF.

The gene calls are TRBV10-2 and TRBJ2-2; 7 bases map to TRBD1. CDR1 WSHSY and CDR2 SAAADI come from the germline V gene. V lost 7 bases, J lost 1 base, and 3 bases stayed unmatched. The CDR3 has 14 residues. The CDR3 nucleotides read TGCGCCAGCATCCGACAGGGGAACACCGGGGAGCTGTTTTTT. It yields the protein CASIRQGNTGELFF.

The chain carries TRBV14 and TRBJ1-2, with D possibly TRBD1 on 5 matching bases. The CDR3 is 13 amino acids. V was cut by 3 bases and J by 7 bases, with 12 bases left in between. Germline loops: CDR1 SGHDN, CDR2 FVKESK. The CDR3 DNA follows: TGTGCCAGCAGCCAGGATTGGAGGGGTGGCTACACCTTC. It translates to CASSQDWRGGYTF.

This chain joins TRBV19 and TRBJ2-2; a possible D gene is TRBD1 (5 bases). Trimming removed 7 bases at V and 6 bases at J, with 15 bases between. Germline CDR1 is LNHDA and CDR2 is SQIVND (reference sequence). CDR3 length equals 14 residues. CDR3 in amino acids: CASTLMGPAGELFF. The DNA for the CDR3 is TGTGCCAGTACCCTCATGGGGCCGGCCGGGGAGCTGTTTTTT.

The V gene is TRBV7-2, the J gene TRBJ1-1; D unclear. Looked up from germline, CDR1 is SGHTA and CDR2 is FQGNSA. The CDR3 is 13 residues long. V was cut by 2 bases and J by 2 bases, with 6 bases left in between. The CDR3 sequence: CASSLQVNTEAFF. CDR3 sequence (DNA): TGTGCCAGCAGCTTACAGGTAAACACTGAAGCTTTCTTT.

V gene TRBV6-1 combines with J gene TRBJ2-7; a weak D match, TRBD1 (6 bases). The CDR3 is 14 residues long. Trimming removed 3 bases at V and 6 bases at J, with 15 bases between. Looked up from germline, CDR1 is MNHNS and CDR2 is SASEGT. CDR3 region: CASSESWTVVEQYV. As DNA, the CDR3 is TGTGCCAGCAGTGAGAGTTGGACAGTCGTCGAGCAGTACGTC.

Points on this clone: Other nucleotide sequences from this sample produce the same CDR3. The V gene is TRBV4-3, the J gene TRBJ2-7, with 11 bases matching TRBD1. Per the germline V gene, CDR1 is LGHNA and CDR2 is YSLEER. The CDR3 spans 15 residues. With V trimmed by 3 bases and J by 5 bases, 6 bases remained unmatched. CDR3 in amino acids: CASSQSGTGGDEQYF. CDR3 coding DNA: TGCGCCAGCAGCCAGTCAGGGACAGGGGGAGACGAGCAGTACTTC.

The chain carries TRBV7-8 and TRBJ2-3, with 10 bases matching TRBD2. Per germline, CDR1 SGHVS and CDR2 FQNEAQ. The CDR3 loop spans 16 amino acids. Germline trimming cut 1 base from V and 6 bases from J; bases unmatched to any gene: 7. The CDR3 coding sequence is TGTGCCAGCAGCTTAGTTAGCGGGGGGCCAGGGGATACGCAGTATTTT. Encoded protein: CASSLVSGGPGDTQYF.

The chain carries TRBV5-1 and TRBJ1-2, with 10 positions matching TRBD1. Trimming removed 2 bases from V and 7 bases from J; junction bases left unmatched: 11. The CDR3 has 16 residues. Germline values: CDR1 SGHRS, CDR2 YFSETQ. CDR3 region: CASSFGATGGGRGYTF. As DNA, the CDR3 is TGCGCCAGCAGCTTTGGGGCGACAGGGGGCGGACGTGGCTACACCTTC.

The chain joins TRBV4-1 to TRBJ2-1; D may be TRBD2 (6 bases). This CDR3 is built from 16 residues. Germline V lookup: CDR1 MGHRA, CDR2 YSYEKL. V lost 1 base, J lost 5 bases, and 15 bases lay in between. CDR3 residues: CASSQVSLALNNEQFF. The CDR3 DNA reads TGCGCCAGCAGCCAAGTGTCACTAGCCCTTAACAATGAGCAGTTCTTC.

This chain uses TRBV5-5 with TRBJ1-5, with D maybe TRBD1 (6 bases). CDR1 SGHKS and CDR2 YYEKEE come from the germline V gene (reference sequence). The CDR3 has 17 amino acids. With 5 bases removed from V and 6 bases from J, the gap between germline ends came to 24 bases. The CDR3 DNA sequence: TGTGCCAGCAGTTTTGACCCAGTTGGGGGCGCGGGTCAGCCCCAGCATTTT. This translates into CASSFDPVGGAGQPQHF.

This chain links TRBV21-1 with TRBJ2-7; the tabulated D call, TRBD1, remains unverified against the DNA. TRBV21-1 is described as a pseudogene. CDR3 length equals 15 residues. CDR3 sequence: CASSLTSGQSYEQYF. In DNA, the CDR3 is TGTGCCAGCAGTCTGACCTCGGGACAATCCTACGAGCAGTACTTC.

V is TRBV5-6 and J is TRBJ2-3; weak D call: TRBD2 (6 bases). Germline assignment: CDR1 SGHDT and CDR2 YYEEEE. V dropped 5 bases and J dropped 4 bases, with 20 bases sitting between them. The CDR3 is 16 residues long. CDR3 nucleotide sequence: TGTGCCAGCAGGCCTCTGGGCGTTGGAGGGCCAGATACGCAGTATTTT. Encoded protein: CASRPLGVGGPDTQYF.

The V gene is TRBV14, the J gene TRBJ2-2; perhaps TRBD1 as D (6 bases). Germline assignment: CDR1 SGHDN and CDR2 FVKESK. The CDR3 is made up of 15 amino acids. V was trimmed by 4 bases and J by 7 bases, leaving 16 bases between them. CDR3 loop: CASSRNRDFIGELFF. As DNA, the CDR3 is TGTGCCAGCAGCCGGAACAGGGATTTTATCGGGGAGCTGTTTTTT.